The 15 T cell receptor beta chains below come from one sample, sequenced in a study of cytomegalovirus exposure and HLA in healthy donors. Sequenced by immunoSEQ multiplex PCR; TCRdb stores in-frame clones only, minus some. The table has roughly 330,000 clones, roughly 87% seen once; the top ten hold roughly 1.2%. The source material was PBMCs. These receptors came from a woman aged 30 to 39 in good health and CMV-seropositive.

The chain links TRBV6-6 to TRBJ2-1, with D possibly being TRBD1 or TRBD2 (6 bases each). The V end was cut by 4 bases, the J end by 6 bases, with 13 bases between. The CDR3 consists of 14 residues. Germline lookup yields CDR1 MNHNY and CDR2 SVGAGI (reference sequence). CDR3 in amino acids: CASSLRGAINEQFF. The DNA for the CDR3 is TGTGCCAGCAGTTTGAGGGGGGCAATCAATGAGCAGTTCTTC.

The chain employs TRBV7-6 and TRBJ2-7; 11 bases are shared with TRBD2. Germline lookup yields CDR1 SGHVS and CDR2 FNYEAQ. J gave up 3 bases and V 1 base, and 14 bases lay outside the gene matches. The CDR3 is 19 residues long. CDR3 protein: CASSLVSLAGGPSGYEQYF. CDR3 bases: TGTGCCAGCAGCTTAGTAAGTCTAGCGGGAGGCCCTTCGGGCTACGAGCAGTACTTC.

The gene calls are TRBV7-9 and TRBJ1-5, with no clear D. Looked up from germline, CDR1 is SEHNR and CDR2 is FQNEAQ (reference sequence). The CDR3 runs to 16 residues. V lost 5 bases, J lost 3 bases, and 17 bases lay in between. The chain's CDR3 is CASSPFSGSSNQPQHF. The CDR3 DNA reads as TGTGCCAGCAGCCCCTTCAGTGGGTCCTCCAATCAGCCCCAGCATTTT.

V gene TRBV6-1 combines with J gene TRBJ2-7, with 8 bases identical to TRBD1. Germline CDR1 reads MNHNS; CDR2 reads SASEGT. The junction had 8 bases not matched to a gene; V was cut back by 4 bases and J by 0 bases. This CDR3 spans 16 amino acids. The CDR3 bases are TGTGCCAGCAGTGTTATGACAGGGGACTTCTCCTACGAGCAGTACTTC. Translating it yields CASSVMTGDFSYEQYF.

J is TRBJ2-2 and V is TRBV2, with D possibly matching TRBD2 (5 bases). Per germline, CDR1 SNHLY and CDR2 FYNNEI. The V and J ends lost 6 bases and 6 bases respectively, with 5 bases between them. The CDR3 loop spans 11 amino acids. This CDR3 reads CASRRAGELFF. In nucleotides, the CDR3 is TGTGCCAGCAGGAGGGCCGGGGAGCTGTTTTTT. Supplemented by reference TRBV2 and TRBJ2-2, the full variable domain reads EPEVTQTPSHQVTQMGQEVILRCVPISNHLYFYWYRQILGQKVEFLVSFYNNEISEKSEIFDDQFSVERPDGSNFTLKIRSTKLEDSAMYFCASRRAGELFFGEGSRLTVL.

The gene calls are TRBV29-1 and TRBJ2-7; TRBD2 is a possible D gene (7 bases). The V gene lost 6 bases and the J gene lost 0 bases, with 12 bases spanning the gap. Germline-derived CDR1 and CDR2 are SQVTM and ANQGSEA. The CDR3 is 13 amino acids. CDR3 amino acids: CSVLGGPSYEQYF. For the CDR3, the DNA is TGCAGCGTCCTCGGGGGGCCCTCCTACGAGCAGTACTTC.

The chain uses TRBV7-6 and TRBJ2-1, with 12 bases lining up with TRBD2. CDR1 is SGHVS and CDR2 is FNYEAQ in the germline V gene. With V trimmed by 1 base and J by 5 bases, 3 bases remained unmatched. The CDR3 contains 16 residues. CDR3: CASSLELAGGNNEQFF. The CDR3, as DNA: TGTGCCAGCAGCTTAGAGCTAGCGGGGGGGAACAATGAGCAGTTCTTC.

The chain joins TRBV6-5 to TRBJ1-1, with 7 bases matching TRBD1. The CDR3 runs 15 residues. From germline, CDR1 is MNHEY and CDR2 SVGAGI. V was clipped by 4 bases and J by 3 bases; unmatched bases: 8. CDR3 protein: CASSSRQGADTEAFF. The CDR3 coding sequence is TGTGCCAGCAGTTCGAGACAGGGCGCGGACACTGAAGCTTTCTTT.

The chain uses TRBV4-3 and TRBJ2-2; 9 bases align to TRBD2. The CDR3 totals 17 residues. Germline CDR1 is LGHNA and CDR2 is YSLEER. Unmatched junction bases numbered 2, after V lost 0 bases and J lost 0 bases. CDR3 coding DNA: TGCGCCAGCAGCCAAGATTTAGCGGGGGCGAACACCGGGGAGCTGTTTTTT. Amino acids: CASSQDLAGANTGELFF.

V gene TRBV28 combines with J gene TRBJ2-7; tentatively, D is TRBD2 (6 bases). The CDR3 runs 15 residues. Germline V gives CDR1 MDHEN, CDR2 SYDVKM. The V and J ends lost 3 bases and 5 bases respectively, with 17 bases between them. The CDR3: CASSFIPGGRDEQYF. DNA of the CDR3: TGTGCCAGCAGTTTTATCCCCGGGGGACGAGACGAGCAGTACTTC.

V and J are TRBV19 and TRBJ2-7, with D perhaps matching TRBD2 (6 bases). Trimming removed 5 bases at V and 4 bases at J, with 18 bases between. Looked up from germline, CDR1 is LNHDA and CDR2 is SQIVND (reference sequence). The CDR3 has 15 amino acids. In DNA, the CDR3 is TGTGCCAGTAGTTCGCGACTAGTAGGGGTATACGAGCAGTACTTC. Translating gives CASSSRLVGVYEQYF.

The rearrangement joins TRBV6-6 to TRBJ2-7; D not certain. Trimming took off 0 bases at V and 2 bases at J, with 14 bases between the two ends. Germline CDR1 is MNHNY and CDR2 is SVGAGI (reference sequence). The CDR3 is made up of 16 amino acids. In nucleotides, the CDR3 is TGTGCCAGCAGTTACTCCACAAAGACACCGACCTACGAGCAGTACTTC. It translates to CASSYSTKTPTYEQYF.

J is TRBJ1-2 and V is TRBV15; D ambiguous. The V and J ends lost 8 bases and 4 bases respectively, with 14 bases between them. Germline values: CDR1 LNHNV, CDR2 YYDKDF (reference sequence). The CDR3 sequence is 13 residues long. As DNA, the CDR3 is TGTGCCACCCGGCCTGGGTCGGGCTATGGCTACACCTTC. Translation gives CATRPGSGYGYTF.

The CDR3 loop reads CASSLVPLVLGTDTQYF. In DNA form, the CDR3 reads TGTGCCAGCAGTTTAGTCCCTCTAGTCCTGGGCACAGATACGCAGTATTTT. This chain connects TRBV27 to TRBJ2-3; D unclear. Per the germline V gene, CDR1 is MNHEY and CDR2 is SMNVEV (reference sequence). The CDR3 covers 17 residues. V lost 2 bases and J lost 1, with 16 bases in between.

The chain combines TRBV7-6 with TRBJ1-4; 8 nucleotides match TRBD1. V lost 6 bases and J lost 5; bases outside the gene matches: 8. CDR3 length equals 15 residues. CDR1 is SGHVS and CDR2 is FNYEAQ in the germline V gene. The CDR3 loop is CASSSGQGGNEKLFF. Here the CDR3 DNA reads TGTGCCAGCAGTTCAGGACAGGGCGGAAATGAAAAACTGTTTTTT.